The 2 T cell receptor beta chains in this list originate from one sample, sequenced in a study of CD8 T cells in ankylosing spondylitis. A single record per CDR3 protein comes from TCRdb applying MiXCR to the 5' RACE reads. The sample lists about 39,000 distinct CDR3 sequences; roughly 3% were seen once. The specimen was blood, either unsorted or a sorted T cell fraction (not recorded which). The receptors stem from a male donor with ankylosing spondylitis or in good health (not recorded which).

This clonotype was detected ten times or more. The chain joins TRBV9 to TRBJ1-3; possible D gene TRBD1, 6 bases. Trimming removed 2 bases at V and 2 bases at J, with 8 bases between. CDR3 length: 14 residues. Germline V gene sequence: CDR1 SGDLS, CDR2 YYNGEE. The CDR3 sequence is CASSVGGPGNTIYF. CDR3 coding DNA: TGTGCCAGCAGCGTCGGGGGGCCTGGAAACACCATATATTTT. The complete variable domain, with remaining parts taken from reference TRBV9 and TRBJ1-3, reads DSGVTQTPKHLITATGQRVTLRCSPRSGDLSVYWYQQSLDQGLQFLIQYYNGEERAKGNILERFSAQQFPDLHSELNLSSLELGDSALYFCASSVGGPGNTIYFGEGSWLTVV.

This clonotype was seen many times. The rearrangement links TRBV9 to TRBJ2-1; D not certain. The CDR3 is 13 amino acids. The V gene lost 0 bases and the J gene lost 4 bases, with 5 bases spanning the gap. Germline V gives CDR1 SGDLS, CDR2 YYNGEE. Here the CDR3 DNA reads TGTGCCAGCAGCGTAGCTATTTACAATGAGCAGTTCTTC. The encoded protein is CASSVAIYNEQFF.